Below, 10 T cell receptor beta chains from the same sample are listed, as sequenced in a study of OX40 agonist ivuxolimab in advanced cancers. Sequencing used immunoSEQ multiplex PCR; TCRdb keeps in-frame clones, though not all of them. This sample yields over 15,000 clones, of which roughly 81% are seen a single time; approximately 41% belongs to the top ten. Sequenced material: CD4+ or CD8+ T cells sorted from blood, taken in a trial of the OX40 agonist ivuxolimab. The source of these receptors is an adult with an advanced solid tumor such as melanoma, head and neck, liver or kidney cancer.

This sequence joins TRBV4-3 and TRBJ1-1; D ambiguous. The germline V and J ends were trimmed by 0 bases and 3 bases, with 11 bases remaining between them. Germline loops: CDR1 LGHNA, CDR2 YSLEER. The CDR3 spans 15 residues. CDR3 region: CASSQDPGVDTEAFF. Written as DNA, the CDR3 is TGCGCCAGCAGCCAAGATCCCGGGGTGGACACTGAAGCTTTCTTT.

The chain is built from TRBV27 and TRBJ2-2; a possible D gene is TRBD2 (5 bases). CDR3 size: 15 residues. The germline V gene has CDR1 MNHEY and CDR2 SMNVEV (reference sequence). V was pared by 4 bases and J by 5 bases, with 14 bases between. The CDR3 here is CASSWETPRTGELFF. The CDR3 DNA sequence: TGTGCCAGCAGTTGGGAGACACCGAGAACCGGGGAGCTGTTTTTT.

This clone was seen a handful of times. This chain uses TRBV11-3 with TRBJ2-7; no definite D call. The germline V gene has CDR1 SGHNT and CDR2 YENEEA. The CDR3 runs to 12 residues. The V end lost 0 bases, the J end lost 1 base, and 1 base lay between the germline ends. The CDR3 bases are TGTGCCAGCAGCTTAGATTCCTACGAGCAGTACTTC. This gives the protein CASSLDSYEQYF.

The chain joins TRBV29-1 to TRBJ1-2, with 10 bases matching TRBD1. The CDR3 totals 13 residues. Unmatched junction bases numbered 6, after V lost 4 bases and J lost 7 bases. Germline V gene data show CDR1 as SQVTM and CDR2 as ANQGSEA. The CDR3 loop is CSVAGTGVAGYTF. The DNA for the CDR3 is TGCAGCGTTGCCGGGACAGGGGTGGCTGGCTACACCTTC.

This chain joins TRBV4-1 and TRBJ2-5; D uncertain. The end of the DNA fits TRBJ2-7 better, so the J call may be wrong. The germline CDR1 and CDR2 sequences are MGHRA and YSYEKL. The CDR3 spans 14 residues. CDR3: CASSQGQRSYEQYF. The CDR3, as DNA: TGCGCCAGCAGCCAAGGTCAACGGTCCTACGAGCAGTACTTC.

V and J are TRBV5-1 and TRBJ2-7; D is ambiguous. This CDR3 has 12 amino acids. The germline gives CDR1 SGHRS, CDR2 YFSETQ. V lost 0 bases, J lost 5 bases, and 6 bases lay in between. CDR3 amino acids: CASSLVAHEQYF. CDR3 coding DNA: TGCGCCAGCAGCTTGGTGGCACACGAGCAGTACTTC. Drawing the rest from reference TRBV5-1 and TRBJ2-7, the complete variable domain is KAGVTQTPRYLIKTRGQQVTLSCSPISGHRSVSWYQQTPGQGLQFLFEYFSETQRNKGNFPGRFSGRQFSNSRSEMNVSTLELGDSALYLCASSLVAHEQYFGPGTRLTVT.

This clone was found once. The V call is TRBV19, the J call TRBJ2-3, with TRBD2 matching over 9 bases. The CDR3 covers 14 residues. The germline gives CDR1 LNHDA, CDR2 SQIVND (reference sequence). V trimming: 1 base; J trimming: 4 bases; junction bases outside the gene matches: 0. CDR3 protein: CASSIGLAADTQYF. CDR3 bases: TGTGCCAGTAGTATAGGACTAGCGGCAGATACGCAGTATTTT.

The V gene is TRBV29-1, the J gene TRBJ2-7; D uncertain. This CDR3 region has 11 residues. Per germline, CDR1 SQVTM and CDR2 ANQGSEA. The V and J ends lost 5 bases and 4 bases respectively, with 9 bases between them. CDR3 residues: CSVWIQYEQYF. The CDR3 region has the DNA TGCAGCGTTTGGATCCAGTACGAGCAGTACTTC.

The chain couples TRBV7-9 to TRBJ2-5; no definite D call. This CDR3 region has 16 residues. Between the trimmed V and J ends, which lost 0 bases and 2 bases, there was a span of 13 bases. Germline CDR1 is SEHNR and CDR2 is FQNEAQ (reference sequence). The CDR3 region has the DNA TGTGCCAGCAGCTTAGCGCCGTCCCGCAGACAAGAGACCCAGTACTTC. Protein product: CASSLAPSRRQETQYF.

This chain connects TRBV13 to TRBJ1-5, with 10 bases matching TRBD1. Trimming cost V 0 bases and J 7 bases; bases outside gene matches: 3. Germline loops: CDR1 PRHDT, CDR2 FYEKMQ (reference sequence). CDR3 length equals 15 residues. The CDR3 region has the DNA TGTGCCAGCAGCTTAGGCCGGGACAGGGGCCAGCCCCAGCATTTT. As protein: CASSLGRDRGQPQHF.